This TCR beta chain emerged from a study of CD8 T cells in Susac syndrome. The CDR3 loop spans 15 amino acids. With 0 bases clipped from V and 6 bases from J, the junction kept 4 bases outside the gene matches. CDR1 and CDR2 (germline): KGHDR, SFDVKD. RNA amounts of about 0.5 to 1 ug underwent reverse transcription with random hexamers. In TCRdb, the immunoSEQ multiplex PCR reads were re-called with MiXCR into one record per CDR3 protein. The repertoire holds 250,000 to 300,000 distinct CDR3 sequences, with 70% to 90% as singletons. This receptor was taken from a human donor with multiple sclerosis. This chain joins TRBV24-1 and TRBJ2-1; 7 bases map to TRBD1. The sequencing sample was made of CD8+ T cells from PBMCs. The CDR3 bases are TGTGCCACCAGTGATTTGGGGGCAGGGGGCAATGAGCAGTTCTTC. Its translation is CATSDLGAGGNEQFF.